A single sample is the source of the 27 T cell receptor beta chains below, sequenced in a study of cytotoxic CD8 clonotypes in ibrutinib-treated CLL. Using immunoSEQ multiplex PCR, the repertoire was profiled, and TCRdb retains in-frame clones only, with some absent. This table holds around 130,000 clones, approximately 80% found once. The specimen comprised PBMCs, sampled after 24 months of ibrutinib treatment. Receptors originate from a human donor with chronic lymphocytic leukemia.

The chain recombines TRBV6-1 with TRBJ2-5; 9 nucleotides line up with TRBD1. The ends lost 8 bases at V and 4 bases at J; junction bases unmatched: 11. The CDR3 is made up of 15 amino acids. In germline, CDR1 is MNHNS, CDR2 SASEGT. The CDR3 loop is CASFPGTGMGETQYF. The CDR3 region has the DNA TGTGCCAGCTTTCCTGGGACAGGGATGGGAGAGACCCAGTACTTC.

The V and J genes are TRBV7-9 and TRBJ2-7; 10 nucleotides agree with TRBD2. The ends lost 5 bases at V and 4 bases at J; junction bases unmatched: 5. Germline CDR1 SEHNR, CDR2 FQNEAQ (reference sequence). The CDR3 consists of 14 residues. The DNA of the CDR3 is TGTGCCAGCAGCCCTAGCGGGGGAGGTTACGAGCAGTACTTC. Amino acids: CASSPSGGGYEQYF.

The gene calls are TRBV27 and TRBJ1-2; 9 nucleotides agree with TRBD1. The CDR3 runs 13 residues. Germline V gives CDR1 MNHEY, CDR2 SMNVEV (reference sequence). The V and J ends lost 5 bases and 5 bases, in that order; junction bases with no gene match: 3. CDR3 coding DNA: TGTGCCAGCAGTGCGACAGGGGGGTATGGCTACACCTTC. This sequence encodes CASSATGGYGYTF.

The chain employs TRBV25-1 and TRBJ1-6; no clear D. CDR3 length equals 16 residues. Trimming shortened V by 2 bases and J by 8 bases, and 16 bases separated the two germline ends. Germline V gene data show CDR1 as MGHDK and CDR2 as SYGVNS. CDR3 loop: CASSEALLGYDSPLHF. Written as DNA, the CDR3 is TGTGCCAGCAGTGAAGCCCTGTTGGGTTATGATTCACCCCTCCACTTT.

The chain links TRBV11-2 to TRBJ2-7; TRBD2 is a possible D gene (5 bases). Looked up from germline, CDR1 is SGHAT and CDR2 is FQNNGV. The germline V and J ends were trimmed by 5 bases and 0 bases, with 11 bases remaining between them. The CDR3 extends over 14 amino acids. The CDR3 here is CASSRGSSSYEQYF. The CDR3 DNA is TGTGCCAGCAGCCGGGGATCCAGCTCCTACGAGCAGTACTTC. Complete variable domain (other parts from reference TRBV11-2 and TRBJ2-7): EAGVAQSPRYKIIEKRQSVAFWCNPISGHATLYWYQQILGQGPKLLIQFQNNGVVDDSQLPKDRFSAERLKGVDSTLKIQPAKLEDSAVYLCASSRGSSSYEQYFGPGTRLTVT.

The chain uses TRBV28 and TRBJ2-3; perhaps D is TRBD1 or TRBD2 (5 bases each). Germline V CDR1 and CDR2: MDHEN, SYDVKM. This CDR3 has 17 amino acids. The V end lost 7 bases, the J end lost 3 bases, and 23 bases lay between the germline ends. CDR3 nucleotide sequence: TGTGCCAGCATCCCATCACTAGGGCAGGGAAAAACAGATACGCAGTATTTT. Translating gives CASIPSLGQGKTDTQYF.

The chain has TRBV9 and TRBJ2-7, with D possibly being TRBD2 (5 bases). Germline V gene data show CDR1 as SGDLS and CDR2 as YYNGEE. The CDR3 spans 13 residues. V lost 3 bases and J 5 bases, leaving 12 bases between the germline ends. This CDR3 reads CASSAGDWDEQYF. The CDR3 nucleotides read TGTGCCAGCAGCGCCGGGGATTGGGACGAGCAGTACTTC.

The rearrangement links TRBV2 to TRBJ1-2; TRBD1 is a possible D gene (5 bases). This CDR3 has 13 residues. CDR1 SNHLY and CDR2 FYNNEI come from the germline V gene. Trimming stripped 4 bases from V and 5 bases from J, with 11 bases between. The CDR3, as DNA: TGTGCCAGCAGTGCTCAGGGAGAATATGGCTACACCTTC. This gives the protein CASSAQGEYGYTF.

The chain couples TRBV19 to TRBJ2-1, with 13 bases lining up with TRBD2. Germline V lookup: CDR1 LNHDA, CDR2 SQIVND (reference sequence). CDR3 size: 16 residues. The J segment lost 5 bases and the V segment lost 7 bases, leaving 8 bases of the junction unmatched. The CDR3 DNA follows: TGTGCCAGTACCCCGACGACTAGCGGGGGGAACAATGAGCAGTTCTTC. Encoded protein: CASTPTTSGGNNEQFF.

The CDR3 bases are TGTGCCAGCAGCTTGGATCCGGGAACCTACGAGCAGTACTTC. This encodes CASSLDPGTYEQYF. V is TRBV5-5 and J is TRBJ2-7, with TRBD2 as a possible D gene (5 bases). CDR3 length equals 14 residues. The V gene lost 0 bases and the J gene lost 2 bases, with 9 bases spanning the gap. From germline, CDR1 is SGHKS and CDR2 YYEKEE (reference sequence). Combining the CDR3 with reference TRBV5-5 and TRBJ2-7 gives the whole variable domain DAGVTQSPTHLIKTRGQQVTLRCSPISGHKSVSWYQQVLGQGPQFIFQYYEKEERGRGNFPDRFSARQFPNYSSELNVNALLLGDSALYLCASSLDPGTYEQYFGPGTRLTVT.

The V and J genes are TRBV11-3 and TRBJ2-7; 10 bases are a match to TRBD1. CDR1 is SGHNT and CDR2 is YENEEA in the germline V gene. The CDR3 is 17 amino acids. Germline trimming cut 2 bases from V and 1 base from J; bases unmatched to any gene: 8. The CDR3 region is CASSLSLGQGGSYEQYF. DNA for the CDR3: TGTGCCAGCAGCTTATCCCTCGGACAGGGGGGATCCTACGAGCAGTACTTC.

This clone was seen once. CDR3 amino acids: CASSEVWAQPQHF. The CDR3 DNA is TGTGCCAGCAGTGAAGTCTGGGCTCAGCCCCAGCATTTT. The chain carries TRBV6-1 and TRBJ1-5; D gene unclear. Per the germline V gene, CDR1 is MNHNS and CDR2 is SASEGT. The germline V and J ends were trimmed by 1 base and 6 bases, with 7 bases remaining between them. The CDR3 extends over 13 amino acids.

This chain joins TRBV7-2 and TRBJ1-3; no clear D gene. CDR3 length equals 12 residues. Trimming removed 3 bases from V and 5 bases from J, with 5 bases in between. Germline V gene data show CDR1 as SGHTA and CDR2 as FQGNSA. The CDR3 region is CASSFERNTIYF. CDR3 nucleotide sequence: TGTGCCAGCAGCTTCGAGAGAAACACCATATATTTT.

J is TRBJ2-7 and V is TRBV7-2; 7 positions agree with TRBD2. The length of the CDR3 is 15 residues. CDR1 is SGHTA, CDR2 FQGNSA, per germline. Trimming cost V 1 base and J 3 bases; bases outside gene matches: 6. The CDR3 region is CASSLVFGGDYEQYF. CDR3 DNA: TGTGCCAGCAGCTTAGTGTTTGGGGGGGACTACGAGCAGTACTTC.

The CDR3 DNA reads TGTGCCAGTAGTATGTCAGGGGGTATCGAGCAGTACTTC. Translated: CASSMSGGIEQYF. This chain uses TRBV19 with TRBJ2-7, with TRBD1 identical over 7 bases. The CDR3 length is 13 residues. V gave up 3 bases and J gave up 6 bases; unmatched junction bases: 5. The germline gives CDR1 LNHDA, CDR2 SQIVND (reference sequence).

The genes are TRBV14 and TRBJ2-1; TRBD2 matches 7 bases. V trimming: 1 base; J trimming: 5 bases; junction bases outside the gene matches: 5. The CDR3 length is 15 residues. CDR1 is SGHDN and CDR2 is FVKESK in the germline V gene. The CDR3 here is CASSQAGGPNNEQFF. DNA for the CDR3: TGTGCCAGCAGCCAAGCGGGGGGACCTAACAATGAGCAGTTCTTC.

The CDR3 loop is CASSFGGQTQETQYF. CDR3 nucleotide sequence: TGTGCCAGCAGCTTCGGGGGACAGACCCAAGAGACCCAGTACTTC. The chain employs TRBV7-9 and TRBJ2-5, with D tentatively TRBD1 (7 bases). Between the trimmed V and J ends, which lost 3 bases and 1 base, there was a span of 12 bases. Germline loops: CDR1 SEHNR, CDR2 FQNEAQ (reference sequence). This CDR3 is built from 15 residues. The variable domain in full, completed from reference TRBV7-9 and TRBJ2-5, reads DTGVSQNPRHKITKRGQNVTFRCDPISEHNRLYWYRQTLGQGPEFLTYFQNEAQLEKSRLLSDRFSAERPKGSFSTLEIQRTEQGDSAMYLCASSFGGQTQETQYFGPGTRLLVL.

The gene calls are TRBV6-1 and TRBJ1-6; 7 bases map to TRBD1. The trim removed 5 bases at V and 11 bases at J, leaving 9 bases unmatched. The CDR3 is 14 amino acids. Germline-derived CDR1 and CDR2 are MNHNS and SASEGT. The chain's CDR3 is CASSQQGPLTPLHF. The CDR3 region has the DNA TGTGCCAGCAGTCAACAGGGGCCGTTGACACCCCTCCACTTT.

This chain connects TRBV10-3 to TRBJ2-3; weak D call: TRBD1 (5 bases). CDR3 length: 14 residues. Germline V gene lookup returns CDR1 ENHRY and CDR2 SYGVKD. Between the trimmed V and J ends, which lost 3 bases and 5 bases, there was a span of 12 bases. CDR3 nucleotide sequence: TGTGCCATCAGTGAATTAGGGGTTGAAGATACGCAGTATTTT. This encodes CAISELGVEDTQYF.

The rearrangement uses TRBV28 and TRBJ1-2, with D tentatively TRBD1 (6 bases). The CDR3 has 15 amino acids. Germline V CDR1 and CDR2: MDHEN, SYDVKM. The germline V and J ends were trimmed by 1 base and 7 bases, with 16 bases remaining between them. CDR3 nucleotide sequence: TGTGCCAGCAGTTTATTCGCACAGGGAGATAGTGGCTACACCTTC. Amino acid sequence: CASSLFAQGDSGYTF.

The CDR3 coding sequence is TGTGCCAGCAGCTTGGTCCAGGGTCAAGAGACCCAGTACTTC. Residues: CASSLVQGQETQYF. V gene TRBV5-4 combines with J gene TRBJ2-5; TRBD1 is a possible D gene (5 bases). CDR3 length equals 14 residues. Germline-derived CDR1 and CDR2 are SGHNT and YYREEE (reference sequence). V was cut by 0 bases and J by 2 bases, with 8 bases left in between.

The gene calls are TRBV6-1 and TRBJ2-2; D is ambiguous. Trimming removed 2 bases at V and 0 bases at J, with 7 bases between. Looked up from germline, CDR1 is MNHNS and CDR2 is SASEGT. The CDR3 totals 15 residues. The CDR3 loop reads CASSERTPNTGELFF. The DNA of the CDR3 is TGTGCCAGCAGTGAACGCACACCGAACACCGGGGAGCTGTTTTTT.

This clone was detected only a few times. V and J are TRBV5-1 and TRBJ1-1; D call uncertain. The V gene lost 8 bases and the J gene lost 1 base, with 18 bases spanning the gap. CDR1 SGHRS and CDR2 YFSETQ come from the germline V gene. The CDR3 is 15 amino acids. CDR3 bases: TGCGCCAGTCGCCGACGGGGTGATGGGAACACTGAAGCTTTCTTT. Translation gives CASRRRGDGNTEAFF. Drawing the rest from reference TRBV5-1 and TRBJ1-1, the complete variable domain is KAGVTQTPRYLIKTRGQQVTLSCSPISGHRSVSWYQQTPGQGLQFLFEYFSETQRNKGNFPGRFSGRQFSNSRSEMNVSTLELGDSALYLCASRRRGDGNTEAFFGQGTRLTVV.

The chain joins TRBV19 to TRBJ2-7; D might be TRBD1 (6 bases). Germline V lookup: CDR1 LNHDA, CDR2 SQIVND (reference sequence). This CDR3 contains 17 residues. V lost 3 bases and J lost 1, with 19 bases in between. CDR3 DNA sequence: TGTGCCAGTAGTATCCGGCAGGGGACCCTCCAATCCTACGAGCAGTACTTC. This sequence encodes CASSIRQGTLQSYEQYF. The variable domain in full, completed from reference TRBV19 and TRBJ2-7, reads DGGITQSPKYLFRKEGQNVTLSCEQNLNHDAMYWYRQDPGQGLRLIYYSQIVNDFQKGDIAEGYSVSREKKESFPLTVTSAQKNPTAFYLCASSIRQGTLQSYEQYFGPGTRLTVT.

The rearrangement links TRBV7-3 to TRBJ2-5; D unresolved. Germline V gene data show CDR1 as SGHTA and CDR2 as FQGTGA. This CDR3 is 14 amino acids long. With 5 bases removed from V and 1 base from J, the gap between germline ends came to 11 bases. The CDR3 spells CASSPGPVQETQYF. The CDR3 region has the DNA TGTGCCAGCAGCCCAGGCCCGGTCCAAGAGACCCAGTACTTC.

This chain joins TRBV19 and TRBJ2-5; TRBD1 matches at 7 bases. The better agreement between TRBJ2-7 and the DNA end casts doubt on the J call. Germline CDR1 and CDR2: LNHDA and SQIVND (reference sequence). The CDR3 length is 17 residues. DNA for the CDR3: TGTGCCAGTAGTATAGATTGGGACAGTAAGAACTCCTACGAGCAGTACTTC. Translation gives CASSIDWDSKNSYEQYF.

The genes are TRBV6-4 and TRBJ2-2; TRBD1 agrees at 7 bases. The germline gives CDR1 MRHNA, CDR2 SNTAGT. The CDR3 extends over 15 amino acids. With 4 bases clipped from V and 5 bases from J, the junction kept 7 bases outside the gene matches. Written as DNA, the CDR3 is TGTGCCAGCAGTGTACTTGCAGGGGGAACCGGGGAGCTGTTTTTT. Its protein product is CASSVLAGGTGELFF.